This T cell receptor (beta chain) was sequenced in a study of CD8 T cells in ankylosing spondylitis. Broader study findings: A TCR beta motif of about 8 highly homologous variants seemed to mark ankylosing spondylitis blood. Significant enrichment of disease-linked clones was reportedly seen in matched ankylosing spondylitis synovial fluid. Clones linked to disease, bearing a CD8+ phenotype, were relatively rare in peripheral blood.

TCRdb re-analysed the 5' RACE reads in MiXCR, keeping a single row per CDR3 protein. The sample has approximately 140,000 distinct CDR3 sequences; 7% to 10% are singletons. Germline lookup yields CDR1 MNHEY and CDR2 SVGAGI. The length of the CDR3 is 19 residues. The V gene lost 3 bases and the J gene lost 1 base, with 24 bases spanning the gap. As regards this clonotype: Its cognate antigen is unknown.

The chain recombines TRBV6-5 with TRBJ1-1, with D hard to call. The TCR sequence derives from a male donor with ankylosing spondylitis. The sample taken for sequencing was synovial fluid, either unsorted or a sorted T cell fraction (not recorded which). CDR3 protein: CASSYPDMKILGGNTEAFF. For the CDR3, the DNA is TGTGCCAGCAGTTATCCCGATATGAAGATCCTAGGAGGGAACACTGAAGCTTTCTTT.